This T cell receptor beta chain was identified during a study of T cell responses to AZD1222 COVID-19 vaccine. Study results and limitations: Once two AZD1222 doses were given, Spike-specific TCR breadth and depth went up. As reported, nearly half of all spike-specific TCRs target variant regions that are unmutated. Donors in the cohort were predominantly white British and more often female, and clonal diversity was possibly underestimated.

Details on this clone: The target antigen is unknown.

V lost 0 bases, J lost 4 bases, and 10 bases lay in between. Per germline, CDR1 LGHNA and CDR2 YNFKEQ. The CDR3 length is 14 residues. The assay was immunoSEQ multiplex PCR, and TCRdb's table has in-frame clones only and misses some. Altogether approximately 90,000 clones are present, about nine tenths being singletons, with the ten largest covering less than 8%. The starting material was peripheral blood, obtained on day 0 of AZD1222 vaccination. The rearrangement joins TRBV4-2 to TRBJ2-7, with unresolved D. This sequence originates from an adult in good health. CDR3 residues: CASSQDKGGYEQYF. In nucleotides, the CDR3 is TGTGCCAGCAGCCAAGATAAGGGTGGGTACGAGCAGTACTTC.